Each of the 31 T cell receptor beta chains below was sequenced from the same sample in a study of OX40 agonist ivuxolimab in advanced cancers. TCRdb keeps only in-frame clones here, not all; method: immunoSEQ multiplex PCR. This sample has roughly 38,000 clones; roughly 90% occur once, and the top ten carry less than 25%. The sample in question was CD4+ or CD8+ T cells sorted from blood, obtained in a trial of the OX40 agonist ivuxolimab. These TCRs come from an adult with an advanced solid tumor such as melanoma, head and neck, liver or kidney cancer.

The chain combines TRBV7-9 with TRBJ2-7; 7 nucleotides match TRBD1. Germline assignment: CDR1 SEHNR and CDR2 FQNEAQ (reference sequence). The CDR3 extends over 15 amino acids. Trimming cost V 0 bases and J 5 bases; bases outside gene matches: 7. CDR3 nucleotide sequence: TGTGCCAGCAGCTTAGCCGTGACAGGGCGGGACGAGCAGTACTTC. Amino acid sequence: CASSLAVTGRDEQYF. The complete variable domain, with remaining parts taken from reference TRBV7-9 and TRBJ2-7, reads DTGVSQNPRHKITKRGQNVTFRCDPISEHNRLYWYRQTLGQGPEFLTYFQNEAQLEKSRLLSDRFSAERPKGSFSTLEIQRTEQGDSAMYLCASSLAVTGRDEQYFGPGTRLTVT.

The chain has TRBV7-9 and TRBJ2-5, with 8 bases lining up with TRBD2. Germline loops: CDR1 SEHNR, CDR2 FQNEAQ (reference sequence). V shed 1 base and J 6 bases; nucleotides not matched to a gene: 7. This CDR3 spans 15 amino acids. The CDR3 loop reads CASSLEREPGKTQYF. The CDR3 coding sequence is TGTGCCAGCAGCTTAGAGCGGGAGCCCGGGAAGACCCAGTACTTC.

The rearrangement links TRBV19 to TRBJ2-6, with D possibly called TRBD1 or TRBD2 (6 bases each). The CDR3 is 16 amino acids. Germline values: CDR1 LNHDA, CDR2 SQIVND (reference sequence). V lost 4 bases and J 1 base, leaving 11 bases between the germline ends. The CDR3 nucleotides read TGTGCCAGTAGTAATACAGGGAGGTCTGGGGCCAACGTCCTGACTTTC. Protein sequence: CASSNTGRSGANVLTF.

This clone was seen a handful of times. This sequence joins TRBV29-1 and TRBJ1-3, with 8 bases matching TRBD1. Looked up from germline, CDR1 is SQVTM and CDR2 is ANQGSEA. This CDR3 comprises 14 residues. Unmatched junction bases numbered 4, after V lost 4 bases and J lost 2 bases. CDR3 bases: TGCAGCGTTGTCTTGACAGGGGCTGGAAACACCATATATTTT. This codes for CSVVLTGAGNTIYF.

This sequence joins TRBV5-1 and TRBJ2-7; possibly TRBD2 for D (6 bases). V gave up 4 bases and J gave up 3 bases, with 14 bases separating them. Per the germline V gene, CDR1 is SGHRS and CDR2 is YFSETQ. The CDR3 has 14 residues. CDR3 DNA sequence: TGCGCCAGCAGCACCGGGACTGGGGACTACGAGCAGTACTTC. This sequence encodes CASSTGTGDYEQYF.

The chain employs TRBV2 and TRBJ2-3; D may correspond to TRBD1 or TRBD2 (7 bases each). Trimming took off 9 bases at V and 2 bases at J, with 21 bases between the two ends. The CDR3 is made up of 16 amino acids. Per germline, CDR1 SNHLY and CDR2 FYNNEI. The CDR3 loop is CARRGRGRIPTDTQYF. The CDR3 DNA is TGTGCCAGGAGGGGGAGGGGGCGAATCCCCACAGATACGCAGTATTTT.

The count of this clone is one. J is TRBJ2-1 and V is TRBV5-1, with D possibly being TRBD2 (5 bases). The CDR3 covers 15 residues. V lost 4 bases and J lost 4, with 15 bases in between. The germline CDR1 and CDR2 sequences are SGHRS and YFSETQ. The CDR3 sequence: CASSGGSGLYNEQFF. The DNA for the CDR3 is TGCGCCAGCAGCGGCGGCTCAGGACTGTACAATGAGCAGTTCTTC.

The chain has TRBV4-1 and TRBJ1-5; D call uncertain. The CDR3 is 15 residues long. With 2 bases removed from V and 2 bases from J, the gap between germline ends came to 10 bases. Germline V CDR1 and CDR2: MGHRA, YSYEKL. The CDR3 loop reads CASSQFKGGNQPQHF. The CDR3 region has the DNA TGCGCCAGCAGCCAATTTAAGGGTGGCAATCAGCCCCAGCATTTT.

The CDR3, as DNA: TGTGCCAGCAGTTACTCTTACCCGATCTCAGATACGCAGTATTTT. This gives the protein CASSYSYPISDTQYF. J is TRBJ2-3 and V is TRBV6-6; D unclear. The CDR3 has 15 amino acids. Germline values: CDR1 MNHNY, CDR2 SVGAGI (reference sequence). Trimming removed 0 bases from V and 4 bases from J, with 11 bases in between.

The chain combines TRBV19 with TRBJ2-5, with D possibly TRBD1 on 5 matching bases. The CDR3 consists of 12 residues. Between the trimmed V and J ends, which lost 5 bases and 4 bases, there was a span of 8 bases. Germline V gene data show CDR1 as LNHDA and CDR2 as SQIVND (reference sequence). As DNA, the CDR3 is TGTGCCAGTAGTGACAGCAGAGAGACCCAGTACTTC. This encodes CASSDSRETQYF.

The chain links TRBV29-1 to TRBJ1-2; 9 bases are shared with TRBD1. Trimming took 4 bases from V and 12 from J; bases not matched to a gene: 9. The CDR3 consists of 12 residues. Germline V gives CDR1 SQVTM, CDR2 ANQGSEA. As DNA, the CDR3 is TGCAGCGTTGTAACGGGACAGGGTTCGCACACCTTC. The encoded protein is CSVVTGQGSHTF.

This chain uses TRBV14 with TRBJ2-5; D is unclear. V was trimmed by 1 base and J by 2 bases, leaving 5 bases between them. Germline CDR1 SGHDN, CDR2 FVKESK. The CDR3 extends over 13 amino acids. CDR3 protein: CASSQGLQETQYF. In DNA form, the CDR3 reads TGTGCCAGCAGCCAAGGTCTACAAGAGACCCAGTACTTC.

The chain carries TRBV7-9 and TRBJ2-1, with TRBD1 as a possible D gene (5 bases). V was clipped by 2 bases and J by 5 bases, with 13 bases between them. CDR1 is SEHNR, CDR2 FQNEAQ, per germline (reference sequence). The CDR3 is 15 residues long. The CDR3 bases are TGTGCCAGCAGCTTACAGGGCGTAGGGGACAATGAGCAGTTCTTC. Translated: CASSLQGVGDNEQFF.

CDR3 amino acids: CASTPSGYNEQFF. DNA of the CDR3: TGTGCCAGCACCCCAAGCGGCTACAATGAGCAGTTCTTC. The V and J genes are TRBV6-5 and TRBJ2-1; maybe TRBD2 (5 bases). Trimming took off 7 bases at V and 3 bases at J, with 10 bases between the two ends. CDR1 is MNHEY and CDR2 is SVGAGI in the germline V gene. The CDR3 consists of 13 residues.

The V gene is TRBV15, the J gene TRBJ1-5, with 7 bases aligning to TRBD1. The CDR3 sequence is 15 residues long. The germline gives CDR1 LNHNV, CDR2 YYDKDF (reference sequence). V was clipped by 4 bases and J by 1 base; unmatched bases: 4. CDR3: CATSIRGPSNQPQHF. In DNA, the CDR3 is TGTGCCACCAGCATAAGGGGGCCGAGCAATCAGCCCCAGCATTTT.

The chain recombines TRBV7-2 with TRBJ2-2; 7 bases agree with TRBD2. The trim removed 2 bases at V and 4 bases at J, leaving 7 bases unmatched. Germline V gene lookup returns CDR1 SGHTA and CDR2 FQGNSA. This CDR3 has 16 residues. The DNA for the CDR3 is TGTGCCAGCAGCTTAAGGCTAGCGGAGTTCACCGGGGAGCTGTTTTTT. It specifies CASSLRLAEFTGELFF.

The V call is TRBV7-2, the J call TRBJ2-7; TRBD2 might be the D (6 bases). Germline CDR1 is SGHTA and CDR2 is FQGNSA. Trimming removed 5 bases at V and 2 bases at J, with 13 bases between. The CDR3 is 14 residues long. The CDR3 loop reads CASSVTSRPYEQYF. CDR3 DNA sequence: TGTGCCAGCAGCGTTACTAGCAGGCCCTACGAGCAGTACTTC.

The chain has TRBV27 and TRBJ2-7, with D hard to call. Germline CDR1 MNHEY, CDR2 SMNVEV (reference sequence). This CDR3 comprises 12 residues. The germline V and J ends were trimmed by 6 bases and 0 bases, with 6 bases remaining between them. This chain's CDR3 is CASSQNSYEQYF. The CDR3, as DNA: TGTGCCAGCAGCCAGAACTCCTACGAGCAGTACTTC.

The chain has TRBV19 and TRBJ1-2, with D perhaps TRBD1 (5 bases). Germline V gene sequence: CDR1 LNHDA, CDR2 SQIVND (reference sequence). The CDR3 extends over 14 amino acids. Trimming removed 3 bases from V and 6 bases from J, with 14 bases in between. CDR3 bases: TGTGCCAGTAGTATCCCCGGGACTTGGAATGGCTACACCTTC. Its translation is CASSIPGTWNGYTF.

V is TRBV30 and J is TRBJ1-2, with 10 nucleotides matching TRBD1. Germline V gene data show CDR1 as GTSNPN and CDR2 as SVGIG (reference sequence). The V and J ends lost 3 bases and 5 bases, in that order; junction bases with no gene match: 12. The CDR3 is made up of 16 amino acids. Written as DNA, the CDR3 is TGTGCCTGGAGCATTGCAGGGACAGGGGCTCGGTATGGCTACACCTTC. Translation: CAWSIAGTGARYGYTF.

Relative to its sample, this clone is medium-sized. This chain joins TRBV7-9 and TRBJ2-2, with TRBD1 matching 7 bases. V lost 0 bases and J lost 7; bases outside the gene matches: 5. There are 15 residues in the CDR3. The V gene's germline CDR1 is SEHNR and CDR2 FQNEAQ (reference sequence). CDR3 bases: TGTGCCAGCAGCTTAGCCACAGGGGAGATCGGGGAGCTGTTTTTT. This translates into CASSLATGEIGELFF.

V gene TRBV6-1 combines with J gene TRBJ2-1; 9 nucleotides agree with TRBD1. The CDR3 covers 13 residues. Germline CDR1 is MNHNS and CDR2 is SASEGT. V was pared by 8 bases and J by 6 bases, with 5 bases of the junction left unmatched. DNA for the CDR3: TGTGCCAGCCGGGACAGGGAGAGCAATGAGCAGTTCTTC. Protein sequence: CASRDRESNEQFF.

The V call is TRBV4-2, the J call TRBJ2-5, with 12 positions matching TRBD2. J lost 5 bases, V lost 3 bases, and 4 bases had no gene match. The CDR3 consists of 15 residues. CDR1 is LGHNA and CDR2 is YNFKEQ in the germline V gene. CDR3 nucleotide sequence: TGTGCCAGCAGCCACCCTCTAGCGGGAGGGGAGACCCAGTACTTC. It translates to CASSHPLAGGETQYF.

The gene calls are TRBV6-6 and TRBJ2-3, with 12 bases that match TRBD2. V was pared by 6 bases and J by 5 bases, with 6 bases of the junction left unmatched. The CDR3 has 15 amino acids. CDR1 and CDR2 (germline): MNHNY, SVGAGI (reference sequence). The CDR3 sequence: CASRPGLAGQDTQYF. DNA of the CDR3: TGTGCCAGCAGACCCGGACTAGCGGGACAAGATACGCAGTATTTT.

The chain combines TRBV19 with TRBJ1-5; 8 bases fit TRBD1. CDR3 length equals 14 residues. J lost 6 bases, V lost 6 bases, and 7 bases had no gene match. CDR1 and CDR2 from the germline V gene are LNHDA and SQIVND (reference sequence). In nucleotides, the CDR3 is TGTGCCAGTAGCGGGACAGGTTCAGGTCAGCCCCAGCATTTT. Translated, it gives CASSGTGSGQPQHF. The variable domain in full, completed from reference TRBV19 and TRBJ1-5, reads DGGITQSPKYLFRKEGQNVTLSCEQNLNHDAMYWYRQDPGQGLRLIYYSQIVNDFQKGDIAEGYSVSREKKESFPLTVTSAQKNPTAFYLCASSGTGSGQPQHFGDGTRLSIL.

The CDR3 protein is CASSLIGRGYEQYF. In DNA, the CDR3 is TGTGCCAGCAGTTTAATAGGCAGGGGGTACGAGCAGTACTTC. The chain has TRBV28 and TRBJ2-7; 7 positions match TRBD1. CDR3 length equals 14 residues. The trim removed 2 bases at V and 4 bases at J, leaving 5 bases unmatched. Germline CDR1 and CDR2: MDHEN and SYDVKM.

This chain links TRBV6-5 with TRBJ2-5; perhaps D is TRBD1 or TRBD2 (5 bases each). Germline V lookup: CDR1 MNHEY, CDR2 SVGAGI. This CDR3 is 13 amino acids long. The ends were cut back, 4 bases at V and 0 bases at J, with 6 bases in the middle. The CDR3 nucleotides are TGTGCCAGCAGTTGGGGGAACCAAGAGACCCAGTACTTC. It yields the protein CASSWGNQETQYF.

V usage is TRBV7-2 and J usage is TRBJ2-7, with TRBD2 matching 9 bases. The CDR3 extends over 17 amino acids. V lost 4 bases, J lost 1 base, and 11 bases stayed unmatched. Germline CDR1 reads SGHTA; CDR2 reads FQGNSA. The CDR3 coding sequence is TGTGCCAGCAGCTCCCAATACACTAGCGGGCCTTCCTACGAGCAGTACTTC. It is translated as CASSSQYTSGPSYEQYF.

V is TRBV28 and J is TRBJ2-3; D assignment may be TRBD1 or TRBD2 (6 bases each). The CDR3 is 15 residues long. V lost 4 bases and J 5 bases, leaving 16 bases between the germline ends. Germline V gene sequence: CDR1 MDHEN, CDR2 SYDVKM. This chain's CDR3 is CASSWGAKERDTQYF. The CDR3, as DNA: TGTGCCAGCAGTTGGGGGGCTAAAGAAAGAGATACGCAGTATTTT.

V is TRBV28 and J is TRBJ2-3; 8 bases line up with TRBD2. The CDR3 runs to 16 residues. CDR1 is MDHEN and CDR2 is SYDVKM in the germline V gene. The V gene end was trimmed by 5 bases and the J gene end by 6 bases; junction bases not matched to a gene: 13. The CDR3 region has the DNA TGTGCCAGCAGTGCCGATGGAGCGGGAGTCCTGGATACGCAGTATTTT. This sequence encodes CASSADGAGVLDTQYF. Full variable domain (outside the CDR3, taken from reference TRBV28 and TRBJ2-3): DVKVTQSSRYLVKRTGEKVFLECVQDMDHENMFWYRQDPGLGLRLIYFSYDVKMKEKGDIPEGYSVSREKKERFSLILESASTNQTSMYLCASSADGAGVLDTQYFGPGTRLTVL.

The chain combines TRBV4-1 with TRBJ1-1; 8 nucleotides agree with TRBD1. The V gene's germline CDR1 is MGHRA and CDR2 YSYEKL. The CDR3 extends over 17 amino acids. V lost 2 bases and J lost 0; bases outside the gene matches: 8. The CDR3 loop reads CASSQFQTGGVNTEAFF. The DNA for the CDR3 is TGCGCCAGCAGCCAATTCCAAACAGGGGGAGTGAACACTGAAGCTTTCTTT.